Presented here are 5 T cell receptor beta chains from one specimen sequenced in a study of cytomegalovirus exposure and HLA in healthy donors. PCR was performed using 60 Vbeta and 13 Jbeta primers. Sequencing was performed with immunoSEQ multiplex PCR; in TCRdb, only in-frame clones are kept and a portion is missing. The table has 110,000 to 150,000 clones, about 78% seen once. The sample comprised PBMCs. These receptors were collected from a man aged 40-49 years in good health and CMV-seropositive.

The chain couples TRBV9 to TRBJ2-3, with no clear D. CDR3 length: 15 amino acids. Germline V gene lookup returns CDR1 SGDLS and CDR2 YYNGEE. V was pared by 0 bases and J by 5 bases, with 13 bases between. The CDR3 nucleotides read TGTGCCAGCAGCGTAGGTACTACCCAAGGAGATACGCAGTATTTT. As protein: CASSVGTTQGDTQYF.

The V gene is TRBV25-1, the J gene TRBJ1-6; the match to TRBD1 covers 7 bases. Trimming cost V 7 bases and J 7 bases; bases outside gene matches: 10. There are 15 residues in the CDR3. Germline CDR1 MGHDK, CDR2 SYGVNS. CDR3 nucleotides: TGTGCCAGCATTCAGACAGGGTCGTGGAATTCACCCCTCCACTTT. Protein sequence: CASIQTGSWNSPLHF. Full variable domain (outside the CDR3, taken from reference TRBV25-1 and TRBJ1-6): EADIYQTPRYLVIGTGKKITLECSQTMGHDKMYWYQQDPGMELHLIHYSYGVNSTEKGDLSSESTVSRIRTEHFPLTLESARPSHTSQYLCASIQTGSWNSPLHFGNGTRLTVT.

This chain links TRBV19 with TRBJ2-3, with TRBD2 matching 8 bases. Germline trimming cut 3 bases from V and 6 bases from J; bases unmatched to any gene: 5. Germline V CDR1 and CDR2: LNHDA, SQIVND (reference sequence). This CDR3 has 14 amino acids. CDR3 in amino acids: CASSMAGGGDTQYF. CDR3 coding DNA: TGTGCCAGTAGTATGGCGGGAGGAGGGGATACGCAGTATTTT. The entire variable domain, with the rest obtained from reference TRBV19 and TRBJ2-3, is as follows: DGGITQSPKYLFRKEGQNVTLSCEQNLNHDAMYWYRQDPGQGLRLIYYSQIVNDFQKGDIAEGYSVSREKKESFPLTVTSAQKNPTAFYLCASSMAGGGDTQYFGPGTRLTVL.

The chain is built from TRBV2 and TRBJ2-2; 10 nucleotides align to TRBD2. The V and J ends lost 5 bases and 8 bases, in that order; junction bases with no gene match: 8. The CDR3 is made up of 15 amino acids. The V gene's germline CDR1 is SNHLY and CDR2 FYNNEI. CDR3 amino acids: CASSTRTSGVGELFF. The CDR3, as DNA: TGTGCCAGCAGTACTAGGACTAGCGGAGTGGGGGAGCTGTTTTTT.

This clone was observed once. In nucleotides, the CDR3 is TGCGCCAGCAGCTTTTTGACAGGGGTCACAGATACGCAGTATTTT. Translation gives CASSFLTGVTDTQYF. This chain connects TRBV5-1 to TRBJ2-3; 8 bases are a match to TRBD1. Losses at the gene ends were 2 bases for V and 2 bases for J; bases not matched to a gene: 4. Germline CDR1 is SGHRS and CDR2 is YFSETQ. The CDR3 is made up of 15 amino acids.